Below, 14 T cell receptor beta chains from the same sample are listed, as sequenced in a study of Ad26.COV2.S vaccination and SARS-CoV-2 variants. Only in-frame clones appear in the TCRdb table, and some are missing; sequencing was by immunoSEQ multiplex PCR. Altogether 400,000 to 450,000 clones are present, 90% being singletons, with the ten largest covering 10% to 15%. Documented treatment: over 15 received Ad26.COV2.S at low or high dose, single or two shots; 5 received placebo; per-sample allocation not given. Sampling happened 63 days after the first vaccine or placebo injection. Sample: peripheral blood, taken in a trial of Ad26.COV2.S vaccine versus placebo. These receptors were taken from a person aged 18-65 years who received the Ad26.COV2.S COVID-19 vaccine or a placebo.

This chain links TRBV19 with TRBJ1-2; D is unresolved. The germline V and J ends were trimmed by 7 bases and 5 bases, with 14 bases remaining between them. The CDR3 runs 13 residues. CDR1 LNHDA and CDR2 SQIVND come from the germline V gene (reference sequence). CDR3 region: CASTRTLLYGYTF. The CDR3 DNA reads as TGTGCCAGTACTCGGACCCTACTATATGGCTACACCTTC.

This chain links TRBV10-3 with TRBJ2-5; TRBD1 might be the D (5 bases). The germline V and J ends were trimmed by 6 bases and 1 base, with 12 bases remaining between them. The CDR3 contains 14 residues. Germline loops: CDR1 ENHRY, CDR2 SYGVKD. The CDR3 DNA is TGTGCCATCAGCCCTCGGCAGGGCCAAGAGACCCAGTACTTC. It specifies CAISPRQGQETQYF.

This chain connects TRBV11-2 to TRBJ2-1; TRBD2 matches 8 bases. Per germline, CDR1 SGHAT and CDR2 FQNNGV. CDR3 size: 14 residues. The J segment lost 7 bases and the V segment lost 5 bases, leaving 7 bases of the junction unmatched. Here the CDR3 reads CASSRLTGGNEQFF. The CDR3 DNA sequence: TGTGCCAGCAGCCGGCTAACGGGAGGGAATGAGCAGTTCTTC.

The chain carries TRBV12-5 and TRBJ1-2; 9 bases match TRBD1. Trimming cost V 0 bases and J 0 bases; bases outside gene matches: 14. Germline loops: CDR1 LGHNT, CDR2 FRNRAP. The CDR3 runs 20 residues. The CDR3 region has the DNA TGTGCTAGTGGTTTGGTAGTGGGGGGACAGGGTCGACCAACTAACTATGGCTACACCTTC. Translating it yields CASGLVVGGQGRPTNYGYTF.

The chain combines TRBV19 with TRBJ1-4; the match to TRBD1 covers 9 bases. V lost 9 bases, J lost 7 bases, and 9 bases stayed unmatched. The length of the CDR3 is 14 residues. Germline lookup yields CDR1 LNHDA and CDR2 SQIVND (reference sequence). The CDR3 sequence is CASVGWTGAEKLFF. The CDR3 region has the DNA TGTGCCAGCGTCGGATGGACAGGGGCTGAAAAACTGTTTTTT.

This chain links TRBV21-1 with TRBJ2-5. TRBV21-1 represents a pseudogene. The CDR3 loop spans 11 amino acids. This CDR3 reads CASSNPETQYF. CDR3 coding DNA: TGTGCCAGCAGCAACCCAGAGACCCAGTACTTC.

The CDR3 DNA reads as TGTGCCAGCAGACAAGAACTCACCGGGACAGGGGGAGAGACCCAGTACTTC. It encodes CASRQELTGTGGETQYF. This rearrangement joins TRBV7-9 to TRBJ2-5; 11 nucleotides line up with TRBD1. This CDR3 contains 17 residues. V lost 6 bases and J lost 4; bases outside the gene matches: 13. Germline CDR1 SEHNR, CDR2 FQNEAQ (reference sequence). Complete variable domain (other parts from reference TRBV7-9 and TRBJ2-5): DTGVSQNPRHKITKRGQNVTFRCDPISEHNRLYWYRQTLGQGPEFLTYFQNEAQLEKSRLLSDRFSAERPKGSFSTLEIQRTEQGDSAMYLCASRQELTGTGGETQYFGPGTRLLVL.

As DNA, the CDR3 is TGTGCCAGCAGTTTATCCTACAACACTGAAGCTTTCTTT. It codes for CASSLSYNTEAFF. The V gene is TRBV27, the J gene TRBJ1-1; D gene ambiguous. Trimming shortened V by 0 bases and J by 2 bases, and 4 bases separated the two germline ends. The germline V gene encodes CDR1 MNHEY and CDR2 SMNVEV (reference sequence). This CDR3 is built from 13 residues.

This chain uses TRBV7-8 with TRBJ2-2; a possible D gene is TRBD2 (5 bases). Trimming pared 5 bases from V and 3 bases from J, leaving 16 bases between. The CDR3 is 16 amino acids. Looked up from germline, CDR1 is SGHVS and CDR2 is FQNEAQ. The CDR3 loop reads CASSPRELQDTGELFF. The CDR3 region has the DNA TGTGCCAGCAGCCCACGGGAACTTCAGGACACCGGGGAGCTGTTTTTT.

This chain joins TRBV5-4 and TRBJ2-7, with TRBD1 as a possible D gene (6 bases). The V end was cut by 2 bases, the J end by 7 bases, with 16 bases between. This CDR3 comprises 14 residues. Germline values: CDR1 SGHNT, CDR2 YYREEE (reference sequence). CDR3 coding DNA: TGTGCCAGCAGCTTCAAAACAGGGTGGGGGGAGCAGTACTTC. Residues: CASSFKTGWGEQYF.

The V call is TRBV28, the J call TRBJ2-7; D is perhaps TRBD1 or TRBD2 (5 bases each). The germline V gene encodes CDR1 MDHEN and CDR2 SYDVKM. V lost 3 bases to trimming and J lost 7 bases, with 19 bases between them. This CDR3 is built from 15 residues. The CDR3 reads CASSFSPGRSGEQYF. The CDR3 DNA reads as TGTGCCAGCAGTTTTTCGCCAGGGAGATCTGGGGAGCAGTACTTC.

The J gene is TRBJ2-5, the V gene TRBV3-1 (or the pseudogene TRBV3-2); 10 bases are a match to TRBD2. CDR3 length: 14 amino acids. With 10 bases clipped from V and 5 bases from J, the junction kept 10 bases outside the gene matches. Germline CDR1 LGHDT, CDR2 YNNKEL (reference sequence). In DNA, the CDR3 is TGTGCCACCACAGCGGGAGGGCCGTGGGAGACCCAGTACTTC. Its protein product is CATTAGGPWETQYF.

The chain has TRBV5-8 and TRBJ2-2; TRBD1 or TRBD2 may be the D gene (5 bases each). This CDR3 region has 17 residues. Germline V gives CDR1 SGHTS, CDR2 YDEGEE. V lost 1 base and J lost 5, with 18 bases in between. CDR3: CASSLRRIRGRTGELFF. CDR3 DNA sequence: TGTGCCAGCAGCTTGCGGAGGATTAGGGGACGTACCGGGGAGCTGTTTTTT. The full variable domain, its missing parts supplied by reference TRBV5-8 and TRBJ2-2, is EAGVTQSPTHLIKTRGQQATLRCSPISGHTSVYWYQQALGLGLQFLLWYDEGEERNRGNFPPRFSGRQFPNYSSELNVNALELEDSALYLCASSLRRIRGRTGELFFGEGSRLTVL.

The gene calls are TRBV11-2 and TRBJ2-7; D not certain. The CDR3 runs 12 residues. Germline V gives CDR1 SGHAT, CDR2 FQNNGV. The V and J ends lost 1 base and 7 bases respectively, with 8 bases between them. DNA for the CDR3: TGTGCCAGCAGCTTAGCTGGGGTTGAGCAGTACTTC. This sequence encodes CASSLAGVEQYF. Supplemented by reference TRBV11-2 and TRBJ2-7, the full variable domain reads EAGVAQSPRYKIIEKRQSVAFWCNPISGHATLYWYQQILGQGPKLLIQFQNNGVVDDSQLPKDRFSAERLKGVDSTLKIQPAKLEDSAVYLCASSLAGVEQYFGPGTRLTVT.